The T cell receptor (beta chain) under discussion was sequenced for a study of blood T cell repertoires in COVID-19. The CDR3 totals 11 residues. CDR1 is MNHEY and CDR2 is SVGAGI in the germline V gene. Unmatched junction bases numbered 2, after V lost 4 bases and J lost 11 bases. The data were produced by immunoSEQ multiplex PCR, yet TCRdb's version contains in-frame clones alone and is incomplete. The sample consists of about 270,000 clones, around 92% of them appearing once. The chain employs TRBV6-5 and TRBJ1-5, with 7 bases aligning to TRBD1. The sample was PBMCs or T cells enriched from blood (not recorded which). The source is a woman aged 60-75 years who had recovered from COVID-19. This CDR3 reads CASSSGQAQHF. CDR3 bases: TGTGCCAGCAGTTCAGGACAGGCCCAGCATTTT.